One sample yielded the 26 T cell receptor beta chains listed below, sequenced in a study of brain T cells in children with intractable seizures. The repertoire was sequenced with immunoSEQ multiplex PCR; TCRdb's copy has only in-frame clones and lacks some. The sample includes about 76,000 clones, under 95% seen only once; the top ten take approximately 1.5%. The sequenced sample was peripheral blood, obtained at surgery. These receptor sequences come from a boy in the first two years of life with tuberous sclerosis and intractable seizures.

CDR3 sequence reads: CASSYSTDTQYF. CDR3 nucleotides: TGTGCCAGCAGCTATAGCACAGATACGCAGTATTTT. This chain uses TRBV11-2 with TRBJ2-3; D is unresolved. The CDR3 has 12 residues. Germline V gene data show CDR1 as SGHAT and CDR2 as FQNNGV. V was trimmed by 4 bases and J by 0 bases, leaving 2 bases between them.

The V gene is TRBV7-3, the J gene TRBJ2-3, with TRBD1 identical over 8 bases. Germline V gene lookup returns CDR1 SGHTA and CDR2 FQGTGA. Losses at the gene ends were 3 bases for V and 5 bases for J; bases not matched to a gene: 10. This CDR3 has 16 residues. CDR3 sequence reads: CASSFKTRGRRDTQYF. The CDR3, as DNA: TGTGCCAGCAGCTTTAAAACCAGGGGGCGAAGAGATACGCAGTATTTT.

This chain uses TRBV15 with TRBJ2-1; D not certain. V was pared by 0 bases and J by 12 bases, with 12 bases between. CDR3 length: 13 residues. Germline V lookup: CDR1 LNHNV, CDR2 YYDKDF (reference sequence). The DNA for the CDR3 is TGTGCCACCAGCAGAGATGGCAGATTCGGGCAGTTCTTC. The encoded protein is CATSRDGRFGQFF.

This sequence joins TRBV7-3 and TRBJ1-2; 9 nucleotides align to TRBD1. The length of the CDR3 is 13 residues. Germline CDR1 reads SGHTA; CDR2 reads FQGTGA. The J segment lost 7 bases and the V segment lost 3 bases, leaving 3 bases of the junction unmatched. CDR3 sequence reads: CASSLDRGGGYTF. The CDR3 bases are TGTGCCAGCAGCTTGGACAGGGGAGGTGGCTACACCTTC.

This clone was recorded a few times. The rearrangement uses TRBV19 and TRBJ1-5; D is unresolved. The germline V and J ends were trimmed by 9 bases and 0 bases, with 12 bases remaining between them. Germline V CDR1 and CDR2: LNHDA, SQIVND (reference sequence). CDR3 length: 14 residues. CDR3 protein: CASTFIVSNQPQHF. For the CDR3, the DNA is TGTGCCAGCACATTCATTGTTAGCAATCAGCCCCAGCATTTT.

The CDR3 coding sequence is TGTGCCAGCAGTGACAGGGTCGGGGCCGGGGAGCTGTTTTTT. Protein sequence: CASSDRVGAGELFF. This sequence joins TRBV25-1 and TRBJ2-2, with D perhaps given as TRBD1 or TRBD2 (5 bases each). This CDR3 is 14 amino acids long. Germline values: CDR1 MGHDK, CDR2 SYGVNS. V was pared by 3 bases and J by 6 bases, with 11 bases between.

The CDR3 loop is CASSLWGAPSTDTQYF. The CDR3, as DNA: TGTGCCAGCAGCTTGTGGGGGGCGCCAAGCACAGATACGCAGTATTTT. The rearrangement links TRBV5-4 to TRBJ2-3; D possibly matches TRBD1 or TRBD2 (6 bases each). Germline lookup yields CDR1 SGHNT and CDR2 YYREEE (reference sequence). The CDR3 is 16 residues long. V was clipped by 1 base and J by 0 bases, with 12 bases between them.

The chain carries TRBV29-1 and TRBJ2-1, with D unresolved. Looked up from germline, CDR1 is SQVTM and CDR2 is ANQGSEA. The V gene lost 6 bases and the J gene lost 6 bases, with 18 bases spanning the gap. The CDR3 length is 14 residues. The CDR3 sequence: CSVLYMRTLNEQFF. CDR3 coding DNA: TGCAGCGTCCTATACATGAGAACCCTCAATGAGCAGTTCTTC.

The chain carries TRBV15 and TRBJ2-1, with 15 bases aligning to TRBD2. V gave up 3 bases and J gave up 2 bases; unmatched junction bases: 11. The V gene's germline CDR1 is LNHNV and CDR2 YYDKDF (reference sequence). The length of the CDR3 is 20 residues. CDR3 in amino acids: CATSSRPPGLAGGPYNEQFF. The CDR3 nucleotides are TGTGCCACCAGCAGCCGCCCTCCGGGACTAGCGGGAGGACCCTACAATGAGCAGTTCTTC.

This chain links TRBV18 with TRBJ1-2, with 8 bases matching TRBD1. Germline lookup yields CDR1 KGHSH and CDR2 LQKENI. This CDR3 contains 13 residues. The V segment lost 6 bases and the J segment 4 bases; nucleotides outside the gene matches: 4. The CDR3 DNA reads as TGTGCCAGCTCGGACAGGGCGGGCTATGGCTACACCTTC. This encodes CASSDRAGYGYTF.

The genes are TRBV2 and TRBJ2-5; D gene unclear. The CDR3 loop spans 11 amino acids. Germline CDR1 SNHLY, CDR2 FYNNEI. V lost 7 bases and J lost 5, with 8 bases in between. The CDR3 loop is CASIDRETQYF. The CDR3 DNA sequence: TGTGCCAGCATCGATAGGGAGACCCAGTACTTC.

The chain has TRBV19 and TRBJ1-2, with D possibly matching TRBD1 (5 bases). V was pared by 0 bases and J by 0 bases, with 11 bases between. CDR3 length equals 16 residues. Germline V gene data show CDR1 as LNHDA and CDR2 as SQIVND (reference sequence). The CDR3 sequence is CASSIDQGGANYGYTF. The CDR3 DNA follows: TGTGCCAGTAGTATAGATCAGGGCGGAGCTAACTATGGCTACACCTTC. Full variable domain (missing parts from reference TRBV19 and TRBJ1-2): DGGITQSPKYLFRKEGQNVTLSCEQNLNHDAMYWYRQDPGQGLRLIYYSQIVNDFQKGDIAEGYSVSREKKESFPLTVTSAQKNPTAFYLCASSIDQGGANYGYTFGSGTRLTVV.

The V call is TRBV24-1, the J call TRBJ2-1; possibly TRBD2 for D (5 bases). Germline CDR1 and CDR2: KGHDR and SFDVKD. This CDR3 is built from 16 residues. V was cut by 4 bases and J by 1 base, with 13 bases left in between. CDR3 loop: CATSEHDYLSYNEQFF. DNA of the CDR3: TGTGCCACCAGTGAACACGACTACCTATCCTACAATGAGCAGTTCTTC.

The chain joins TRBV9 to TRBJ2-7; perhaps D is TRBD1 or TRBD2 (5 bases each). Germline CDR1 is SGDLS and CDR2 is YYNGEE. CDR3 size: 14 residues. Trimming stripped 3 bases from V and 9 bases from J, with 19 bases between. The CDR3 protein is CASSGGTPPLGQYF. In DNA, the CDR3 is TGTGCCAGCAGCGGAGGGACGCCGCCCTTAGGGCAGTACTTC.

Concerning this clone itself: The junction departs from the called germline gene at one end, perhaps through a read error. V is TRBV2 and J is TRBJ1-6, with 8 nucleotides matching TRBD1. The CDR3 runs to 16 residues. Germline assignment: CDR1 SNHLY and CDR2 FYNNEI. The chain's CDR3 is CASRKSFRQGNLPLHF. The CDR3 DNA follows: TGTGCCAGCAGAAAGTCTTTTCGACAGGGGAATTTACCCCTCCACTTT.

The V gene is TRBV6-5, the J gene TRBJ2-2; D is undetermined. The germline gives CDR1 MNHEY, CDR2 SVGAGI. The length of the CDR3 is 16 residues. The V gene lost 2 bases and the J gene lost 1 base, with 11 bases spanning the gap. CDR3 nucleotides: TGTGCCAGCAGTTACATAGGTGTCAAGAACACCGGGGAGCTGTTTTTT. Its translation is CASSYIGVKNTGELFF.

The V and J genes are TRBV21-1 and TRBJ2-7; the DNA was not used to check the table's D call, TRBD2. TRBV21-1 is an annotated pseudogene. The CDR3 has 15 amino acids. CDR3 sequence reads: CASKPYERELYEQYF. Written as DNA, the CDR3 is TGTGCCAGCAAGCCCTACGAGCGGGAGTTGTACGAGCAGTACTTC.

The rearrangement uses TRBV9 and TRBJ1-5, with D unresolved. Germline V gene data show CDR1 as SGDLS and CDR2 as YYNGEE. V was shortened by 4 bases and J by 1 base, with 9 bases between the two germline ends. This CDR3 comprises 14 residues. Written as DNA, the CDR3 is TGTGCCAGCAGCTCCAGTGGCAGCAATCAGCCCCAGCATTTT. Encoded protein: CASSSSGSNQPQHF.

The chain has TRBV30 and TRBJ2-3, with D uncertain. This CDR3 contains 14 residues. The V gene lost 0 bases and the J gene lost 2 bases, with 9 bases spanning the gap. The V gene's germline CDR1 is GTSNPN and CDR2 SVGIG (reference sequence). The CDR3 DNA follows: TGTGCCTGGAGTGTCGGCGGATCCACAGATACGCAGTATTTT. Translating gives CAWSVGGSTDTQYF.

The V gene is TRBV14, the J gene TRBJ2-3; D unresolved. The V and J ends lost 2 bases and 0 bases respectively, with 9 bases between them. Germline V gene data show CDR1 as SGHDN and CDR2 as FVKESK. The length of the CDR3 is 15 residues. CDR3 residues: CASSQLWRSTDTQYF. The CDR3 DNA sequence: TGTGCCAGCAGCCAACTTTGGAGAAGCACAGATACGCAGTATTTT.

The V call is TRBV4-1, the J call TRBJ2-7, with D perhaps being TRBD1 or TRBD2 (5 bases each). The CDR3 covers 16 residues. V was cut by 1 base and J by 1 base, with 14 bases left in between. Germline CDR1 reads MGHRA; CDR2 reads YSYEKL. The CDR3, as DNA: TGCGCCAGCAGCCAAGTAGGTGGGACCACTTCCTACGAGCAGTACTTC. Translating it yields CASSQVGGTTSYEQYF.

The chain employs TRBV9 and TRBJ2-5, with TRBD1 matching 11 bases. Germline loops: CDR1 SGDLS, CDR2 YYNGEE. The CDR3 has 14 amino acids. Trimming cost V 3 bases and J 5 bases; bases outside gene matches: 3. CDR3: CASSGTGGWETQYF. In nucleotides, the CDR3 is TGTGCCAGCAGCGGGACAGGGGGCTGGGAGACCCAGTACTTC. Complete variable domain (other parts from reference TRBV9 and TRBJ2-5): DSGVTQTPKHLITATGQRVTLRCSPRSGDLSVYWYQQSLDQGLQFLIQYYNGEERAKGNILERFSAQQFPDLHSELNLSSLELGDSALYFCASSGTGGWETQYFGPGTRLLVL.

In its sample, this clone was seen a few times. The chain links TRBV30 to TRBJ2-7; 11 bases line up with TRBD2. The CDR3 runs 13 residues. The ends lost 2 bases at V and 6 bases at J; junction bases unmatched: 3. Per germline, CDR1 GTSNPN and CDR2 SVGIG (reference sequence). CDR3 DNA sequence: TGTGCCTGGAGTAGTCTAGCGGGAGGCGAGCAGTACTTC. Amino acid sequence: CAWSSLAGGEQYF.

The DNA for the CDR3 is TGTGCCAGCAGCCAAGTGGAACAGGGGGGAAATCAGCCCCAGCATTTT. This codes for CASSQVEQGGNQPQHF. The chain uses TRBV14 and TRBJ1-5; TRBD1 aligns across 8 bases. This CDR3 is 16 amino acids long. Looked up from germline, CDR1 is SGHDN and CDR2 is FVKESK. The V segment lost 1 base and the J segment 4 bases; nucleotides outside the gene matches: 6. Full variable domain (outside the CDR3, taken from reference TRBV14 and TRBJ1-5): EAGVTQFPSHSVIEKGQTVTLRCDPISGHDNLYWYRRVMGKEIKFLLHFVKESKQDESGMPNNRFLAERTGGTYSTLKVQPAELEDSGVYFCASSQVEQGGNQPQHFGDGTRLSIL.

This chain connects TRBV7-3 to TRBJ2-5; D tentatively reads TRBD1 or TRBD2 (5 bases each). The CDR3 covers 13 residues. CDR1 is SGHTA, CDR2 FQGTGA, per germline. V was pared by 1 base and J by 2 bases, with 5 bases between. The CDR3 sequence: CASSLRGQETQYF. The DNA of the CDR3 is TGTGCCAGCAGCTTAAGGGGGCAAGAGACCCAGTACTTC.

This clone was detected a few times. The chain is built from TRBV4-2 and TRBJ2-2, with unresolved D. CDR3 length: 16 amino acids. Germline V gene lookup returns CDR1 LGHNA and CDR2 YNFKEQ. The V gene lost 4 bases and the J gene lost 0 bases, with 12 bases spanning the gap. Written as DNA, the CDR3 is TGTGCCAGCAGCCCGGGTTTTGCTTCGAACACCGGGGAGCTGTTTTTT. Its translation is CASSPGFASNTGELFF.